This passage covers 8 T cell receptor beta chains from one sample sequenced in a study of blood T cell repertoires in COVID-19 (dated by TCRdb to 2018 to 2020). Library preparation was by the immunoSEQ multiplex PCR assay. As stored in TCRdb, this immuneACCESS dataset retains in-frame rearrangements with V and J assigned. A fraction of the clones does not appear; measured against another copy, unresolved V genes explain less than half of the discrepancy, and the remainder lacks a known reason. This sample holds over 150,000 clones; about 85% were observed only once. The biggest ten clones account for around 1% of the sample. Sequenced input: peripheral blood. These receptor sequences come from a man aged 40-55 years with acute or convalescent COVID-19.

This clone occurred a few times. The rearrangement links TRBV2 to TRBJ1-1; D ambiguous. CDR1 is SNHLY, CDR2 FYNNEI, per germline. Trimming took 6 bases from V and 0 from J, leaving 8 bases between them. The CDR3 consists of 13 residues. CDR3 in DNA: TGTGCCAGCAGGGCCCGTATGAACACTGAAGCTTTCTTT. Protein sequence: CASRARMNTEAFF.

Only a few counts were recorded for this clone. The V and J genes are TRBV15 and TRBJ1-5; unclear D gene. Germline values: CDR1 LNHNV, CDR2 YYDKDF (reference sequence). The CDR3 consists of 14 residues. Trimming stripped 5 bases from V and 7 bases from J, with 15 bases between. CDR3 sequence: CATSSLGPIQPQHF. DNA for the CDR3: TGTGCCACCAGCTCCCTAGGCCCAATCCAGCCCCAGCATTTT. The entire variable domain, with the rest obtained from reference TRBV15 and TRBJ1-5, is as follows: DAMVIQNPRYQVTQFGKPVTLSCSQTLNHNVMYWYQQKSSQAPKLLFHYYDKDFNNEADTPDNFQSRRPNTSFCFLDIRSPGLGDTAMYLCATSSLGPIQPQHFGDGTRLSIL.

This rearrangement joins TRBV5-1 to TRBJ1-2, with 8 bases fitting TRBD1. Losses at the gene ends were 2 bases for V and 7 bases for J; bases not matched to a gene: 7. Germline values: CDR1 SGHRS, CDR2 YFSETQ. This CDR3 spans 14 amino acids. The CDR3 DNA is TGCGCCAGCAGCTTAGGAGACAGGGGTGGTGGCTACACCTTC. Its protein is CASSLGDRGGGYTF. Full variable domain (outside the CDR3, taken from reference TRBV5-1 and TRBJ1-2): KAGVTQTPRYLIKTRGQQVTLSCSPISGHRSVSWYQQTPGQGLQFLFEYFSETQRNKGNFPGRFSGRQFSNSRSEMNVSTLELGDSALYLCASSLGDRGGGYTFGSGTRLTVV.

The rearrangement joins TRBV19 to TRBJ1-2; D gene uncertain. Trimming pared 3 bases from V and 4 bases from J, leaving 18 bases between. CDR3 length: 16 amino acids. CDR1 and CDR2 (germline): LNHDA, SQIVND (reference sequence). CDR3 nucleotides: TGTGCCAGTAGTATTTTCAGGAAATCAGAGACCTATGGCTACACCTTC. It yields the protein CASSIFRKSETYGYTF.

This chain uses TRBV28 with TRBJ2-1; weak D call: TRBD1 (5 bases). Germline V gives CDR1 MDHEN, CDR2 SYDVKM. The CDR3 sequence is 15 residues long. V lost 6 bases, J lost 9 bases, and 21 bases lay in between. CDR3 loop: CASSTPGIRSSEQFF. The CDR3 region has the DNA TGTGCCAGCAGCACTCCAGGGATAAGATCGAGTGAGCAGTTCTTC.

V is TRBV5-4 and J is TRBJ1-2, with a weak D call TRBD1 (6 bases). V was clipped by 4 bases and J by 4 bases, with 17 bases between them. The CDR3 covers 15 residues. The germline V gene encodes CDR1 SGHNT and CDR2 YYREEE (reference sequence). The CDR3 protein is CASSIYRATIYGYTF. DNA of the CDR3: TGTGCCAGCAGCATTTACAGGGCGACGATCTATGGCTACACCTTC.

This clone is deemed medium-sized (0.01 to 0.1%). The CDR3 nucleotides read TGTGCCAGCCCCCTCGTCCGAGACAGGGAAGCTTTCTTT. Translation gives CASPLVRDREAFF. The gene calls are TRBV12-3 or TRBV12-4 and TRBJ1-1; maybe TRBD1 (6 bases). V gave up 8 bases and J gave up 8 bases, with 18 bases separating them. The CDR3 has 13 amino acids.

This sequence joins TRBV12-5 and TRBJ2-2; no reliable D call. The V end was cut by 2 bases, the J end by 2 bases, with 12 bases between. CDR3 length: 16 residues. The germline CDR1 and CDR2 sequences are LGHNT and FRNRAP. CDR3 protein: CASGLIIQVNTGELFF. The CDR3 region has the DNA TGTGCTAGTGGTTTGATAATCCAGGTTAACACCGGGGAGCTGTTTTTT.